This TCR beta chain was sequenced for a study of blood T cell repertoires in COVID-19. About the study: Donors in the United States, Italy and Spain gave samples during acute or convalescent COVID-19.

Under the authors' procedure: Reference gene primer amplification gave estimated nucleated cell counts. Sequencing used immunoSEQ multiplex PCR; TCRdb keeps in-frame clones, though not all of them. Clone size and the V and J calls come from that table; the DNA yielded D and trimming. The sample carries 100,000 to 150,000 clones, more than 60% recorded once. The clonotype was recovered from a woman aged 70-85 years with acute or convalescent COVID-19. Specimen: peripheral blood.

In nucleotides, the CDR3 is TGTGCCAGTAGTATTGATTCAGGGTACGGATCACCCCTCCACTTT. This encodes CASSIDSGYGSPLHF. This chain connects TRBV19 to TRBJ1-6, with D possibly being TRBD1 (5 bases). This CDR3 is built from 15 residues. Germline loops: CDR1 LNHDA, CDR2 SQIVND (reference sequence). Deletions cut 3 bases from V and 10 bases from J, with 16 bases between.